The 31 T cell receptor beta chains in this list originate from one sample, sequenced in a study of vaccination and CD4 T cells after COVID-19. The time point denotes: late sampling 161 to 241 days after vaccination in a few convalescent patients. Documented treatment: roughly 11-day PBMC culture with coronavirus spike peptide pools or control peptides (ViraFEST assay). These receptors lack a known antigen. Scientists ran DNA taken from cultured CD4+ T cells through the Oncomine TCR Beta short-read assay for sequencing. TCRdb processed the PCR reads anew with MiXCR; each CDR3 protein has one entry. The sample includes approximately 21,000 distinct CDR3 sequences, around two fifths of them seen just once. The material sequenced was CD4+ T cells from blood, cultured in vitro, taken about 7 months after SARS-CoV-2 vaccination. The receptors originated from a human donor who had recovered from COVID-19.

V and J are TRBV7-9 and TRBJ1-6; TRBD1 aligns across 9 bases. With V trimmed by 4 bases and J by 6 bases, 7 bases remained unmatched. CDR1 and CDR2 (germline): SEHNR, FQNEAQ (reference sequence). CDR3 size: 16 residues. CDR3 sequence: CASSSPPGQGNSPLHF. CDR3 sequence (DNA): TGTGCCAGCAGCTCCCCACCGGGACAGGGTAATTCACCCCTCCACTTT.

This rearrangement joins TRBV20-1 to TRBJ2-1; TRBD2 matches 8 bases. Per germline, CDR1 DFQATT and CDR2 SNEGSKA (reference sequence). The V segment lost 4 bases and the J segment 3 bases; nucleotides outside the gene matches: 2. This CDR3 contains 13 residues. CDR3 nucleotides: TGCAGTGCTATAGCGGGACACTACAATGAGCAGTTCTTC. Residues: CSAIAGHYNEQFF.

The genes are TRBV6-1 and TRBJ2-7; D gene unclear. V lost 5 bases and J 4 bases, leaving 9 bases between the germline ends. CDR1 is MNHNS, CDR2 SASEGT, per germline. The CDR3 runs to 12 residues. In DNA, the CDR3 is TGTGCCAGCAGTCGTAACCAGTACGAGCAGTACTTC. Translated, it gives CASSRNQYEQYF.

The rearrangement links TRBV27 to TRBJ2-7; D remains unclear. This CDR3 has 13 amino acids. The ends were cut back, 2 bases at V and 2 bases at J, with 7 bases in the middle. CDR1 and CDR2 (germline): MNHEY, SMNVEV (reference sequence). The CDR3: CASSLKATYEQYF. The CDR3 DNA reads as TGTGCCAGCAGTTTAAAAGCGACCTACGAGCAGTACTTC.

The V and J genes are TRBV19 and TRBJ2-7; weak D call: TRBD2 (5 bases). The length of the CDR3 is 14 residues. V lost 3 bases and J 2 bases, leaving 11 bases between the germline ends. Germline assignment: CDR1 LNHDA and CDR2 SQIVND (reference sequence). Written as DNA, the CDR3 is TGTGCCAGTAGTATTACCCCCGGGGCCTACGAGCAGTACTTC. This codes for CASSITPGAYEQYF. The variable domain in full, with the rest retrieved from reference TRBV19 and TRBJ2-7, is DGGITQSPKYLFRKEGQNVTLSCEQNLNHDAMYWYRQDPGQGLRLIYYSQIVNDFQKGDIAEGYSVSREKKESFPLTVTSAQKNPTAFYLCASSITPGAYEQYFGPGTRLTVT.

The genes are TRBV7-3 and TRBJ1-6, with 8 bases that match TRBD1. V lost 3 bases to trimming and J lost 10 bases; unmatched junction nucleotides: 5. CDR3 length: 14 amino acids. Per germline, CDR1 SGHTA and CDR2 FQGTGA. Here the CDR3 DNA reads TGTGCCAGCAGCTTTACAGGGGGAGAATCACCCCTCCACTTT. This gives the protein CASSFTGGESPLHF.

The rearrangement joins TRBV29-1 to TRBJ2-7, with TRBD2 as a possible D gene (5 bases). The length of the CDR3 is 14 residues. Per germline, CDR1 SQVTM and CDR2 ANQGSEA. V was pared by 7 bases and J by 7 bases, with 23 bases between. The chain's CDR3 is CSGLKGEGPREQYF. For the CDR3, the DNA is TGCAGCGGCCTTAAGGGAGAGGGCCCGAGAGAGCAGTACTTC.

The V and J genes are TRBV20-1 and TRBJ2-5, with D perhaps assigned TRBD1 or TRBD2 (5 bases each). This CDR3 is 14 amino acids long. Per germline, CDR1 DFQATT and CDR2 SNEGSKA (reference sequence). The ends were cut back, 1 base at V and 4 bases at J, with 13 bases in the middle. The CDR3 nucleotides are TGCAGTGCTAGAGGGCTAGACGGGGCAGAGACCCAGTACTTC. It yields the protein CSARGLDGAETQYF.

J is TRBJ1-1 and V is TRBV20-1, with 7 nucleotides matching TRBD1. Unmatched junction bases numbered 9, after V lost 5 bases and J lost 3 bases. Per the germline V gene, CDR1 is DFQATT and CDR2 is SNEGSKA (reference sequence). The CDR3 is made up of 14 amino acids. The CDR3 DNA reads TGCAGTGCTCCGACAGGGTCTTTCGACACTGAAGCTTTCTTT. As protein: CSAPTGSFDTEAFF.

This chain links TRBV10-3 with TRBJ2-3; 8 bases are a match to TRBD2. J gave up 4 bases and V 0 bases, and 6 bases lay outside the gene matches. This CDR3 region has 16 residues. Germline loops: CDR1 ENHRY, CDR2 SYGVKD. CDR3 coding DNA: TGTGCCATCAGTGAGTCGGGGGCGGGAGGACCAGATACGCAGTATTTT. It encodes CAISESGAGGPDTQYF.

This clonotype was seen only a few times. The chain is built from TRBV2 and TRBJ2-7, with TRBD1 as a possible D gene (5 bases). The germline V gene encodes CDR1 SNHLY and CDR2 FYNNEI. CDR3 size: 12 residues. Trimming cost V 6 bases and J 4 bases, with 10 bases left between them. CDR3 DNA sequence: TGTGCCAGCAGCGCAGACAGTTACGAGCAGTACTTC. Protein: CASSADSYEQYF. Variable domain in full (rest from reference TRBV2 and TRBJ2-7): EPEVTQTPSHQVTQMGQEVILRCVPISNHLYFYWYRQILGQKVEFLVSFYNNEISEKSEIFDDQFSVERPDGSNFTLKIRSTKLEDSAMYFCASSADSYEQYFGPGTRLTVT.

CDR3 bases: TGTGCCAGCAGCTCGGTATGGGGCGCTGAAGCTTTCTTT. It specifies CASSSVWGAEAFF. V is TRBV7-3 and J is TRBJ1-1; tentative D call: TRBD1 (5 bases). V lost 4 bases, J lost 6 bases, and 12 bases lay in between. The CDR3 runs to 13 residues. Per germline, CDR1 SGHTA and CDR2 FQGTGA.

The J gene is TRBJ2-7, the V gene TRBV28; 7 nucleotides align to TRBD2. V lost 1 base and J lost 6; bases outside the gene matches: 6. The V gene's germline CDR1 is MDHEN and CDR2 SYDVKM. CDR3 length: 14 amino acids. CDR3 sequence reads: CASSLLRREGEQYF. CDR3 DNA: TGTGCCAGCAGTTTATTGAGAAGGGAGGGCGAGCAGTACTTC.

The chain has TRBV6-1 and TRBJ2-1; 15 nucleotides agree with TRBD2. V was pared by 7 bases and J by 7 bases, with 8 bases of the junction left unmatched. Germline V gene lookup returns CDR1 MNHNS and CDR2 SASEGT. CDR3 length: 16 amino acids. This CDR3 reads CASNEAGTSGRNEQFF. The CDR3 nucleotides are TGTGCCAGCAACGAGGCCGGGACTAGCGGGAGGAATGAGCAGTTCTTC.

V and J are TRBV2 and TRBJ1-2; D gene uncertain. The V and J ends lost 7 bases and 8 bases respectively, with 11 bases between them. Germline loops: CDR1 SNHLY, CDR2 FYNNEI. The CDR3 consists of 11 residues. The CDR3 DNA reads as TGTGCCAGCACGTTCCAGGCCGGCTACACCTTC. It is translated as CASTFQAGYTF.

There are a few counts of this clonotype. The rearrangement joins TRBV28 to TRBJ2-7; 8 nucleotides align to TRBD2. CDR1 and CDR2 (germline): MDHEN, SYDVKM. This CDR3 has 14 amino acids. The V segment lost 6 bases and the J segment 3 bases; nucleotides outside the gene matches: 7. CDR3 bases: TGTGCCAGCAGCGGGGCGGGGACTAGCTACGAGCAGTACTTC. It specifies CASSGAGTSYEQYF.

The CDR3 is CASSSYSEAFF. The DNA for the CDR3 is TGTGCCAGCAGTTCCTACAGTGAAGCTTTCTTT. The J gene is TRBJ1-1, the V gene TRBV28; D unresolved. The CDR3 length is 11 residues. The ends were cut back, 4 bases at V and 7 bases at J, with 7 bases in the middle. Looked up from germline, CDR1 is MDHEN and CDR2 is SYDVKM.

The chain is built from TRBV27 and TRBJ1-1; tentative D call: TRBD1 (6 bases). The V gene lost 3 bases and the J gene lost 0 bases, with 8 bases spanning the gap. CDR3 size: 14 residues. In germline, CDR1 is MNHEY, CDR2 SMNVEV (reference sequence). The CDR3 region has the DNA TGTGCCAGCAGTTTCGACAGGATGAACACTGAAGCTTTCTTT. Encoded protein: CASSFDRMNTEAFF.

The chain employs TRBV10-3 and TRBJ2-6; D is uncertain. Germline loops: CDR1 ENHRY, CDR2 SYGVKD. The CDR3 is made up of 18 amino acids. V was pared by 0 bases and J by 0 bases, with 12 bases between. CDR3 protein: CAISESRTVYSGANVLTF. The CDR3 coding sequence is TGTGCCATCAGTGAGTCGAGGACCGTATACTCTGGGGCCAACGTCCTGACTTTC.

This clonotype was observed a single time. The chain uses TRBV6-1 and TRBJ2-7, with a tentative D call TRBD1 (6 bases). The germline gives CDR1 MNHNS, CDR2 SASEGT. Trimming left V 4 bases short and J 11 bases short, with 12 bases between. The length of the CDR3 is 11 residues. The CDR3 sequence is CASSGGPGEYF. The DNA of the CDR3 is TGTGCCAGCAGTGGGGGGCCAGGCGAGTACTTC.

The chain employs TRBV5-8 and TRBJ2-5; weak D call: TRBD1 (5 bases). Trimming shortened V by 5 bases and J by 5 bases, and 7 bases separated the two germline ends. The CDR3 has 11 amino acids. Germline V gene sequence: CDR1 SGHTS, CDR2 YDEGEE. In DNA form, the CDR3 reads TGTGCCAGCAGGGGGCGGGAGACCCAGTACTTC. Its protein is CASRGRETQYF.

This clonotype was counted once. The genes are TRBV12-3 or TRBV12-4 and TRBJ1-2, with D possibly TRBD1 on 5 matching bases. V was shortened by 6 bases and J by 7 bases, with 18 bases between the two germline ends. This CDR3 is built from 14 residues. CDR3 loop: CASSPLGHPSGYTF. CDR3 bases: TGTGCCAGCAGCCCACTAGGACACCCCAGTGGCTACACCTTC.

This clonotype was picked up a small number of times. The chain's CDR3 is CASSLGGGTEAFF. In DNA form, the CDR3 reads TGTGCCAGTAGTCTCGGGGGCGGGACTGAAGCTTTCTTT. The chain carries TRBV19 and TRBJ1-1; D perhaps matches TRBD1 (6 bases). Germline CDR1 and CDR2: LNHDA and SQIVND (reference sequence). The CDR3 extends over 13 amino acids. Trimming took off 5 bases at V and 5 bases at J, with 12 bases between the two ends.

The chain joins TRBV20-1 to TRBJ1-5; no clear D. V lost 3 bases and J 0 bases, leaving 15 bases between the germline ends. Germline V gene lookup returns CDR1 DFQATT and CDR2 SNEGSKA (reference sequence). The CDR3 loop spans 16 amino acids. CDR3 loop: CSASGRQPCSNQPQHF. The CDR3 nucleotides read TGCAGTGCTAGTGGTCGGCAACCCTGTAGCAATCAGCCCCAGCATTTT.

This clonotype showed up just a few times. The chain combines TRBV28 with TRBJ2-7; 7 nucleotides agree with TRBD1. V shed 6 bases and J 2 bases; nucleotides not matched to a gene: 7. Germline CDR1 reads MDHEN; CDR2 reads SYDVKM. This CDR3 has 14 residues. The CDR3 loop is CASSRQGITYEQYF. CDR3 sequence (DNA): TGTGCCAGCAGCCGACAGGGTATCACCTACGAGCAGTACTTC.

The chain joins TRBV2 to TRBJ2-1; TRBD2 agrees at 8 bases. Trimming cost V 5 bases and J 6 bases; bases outside gene matches: 9. CDR3 length equals 15 residues. The germline V gene encodes CDR1 SNHLY and CDR2 FYNNEI. The CDR3 loop reads CASSRGSGRGNEQFF. For the CDR3, the DNA is TGTGCCAGCAGTCGAGGGAGCGGGAGAGGCAATGAGCAGTTCTTC. Combining the CDR3 with reference TRBV2 and TRBJ2-1 gives the whole variable domain EPEVTQTPSHQVTQMGQEVILRCVPISNHLYFYWYRQILGQKVEFLVSFYNNEISEKSEIFDDQFSVERPDGSNFTLKIRSTKLEDSAMYFCASSRGSGRGNEQFFGPGTRLTVL.

This clonotype was seen more than once but under ten times. V is TRBV6-5 and J is TRBJ1-1, with 7 nucleotides matching TRBD1. Germline V gene sequence: CDR1 MNHEY, CDR2 SVGAGI. The CDR3 sequence is 14 residues long. J lost 5 bases, V lost 4 bases, and 7 bases had no gene match. CDR3 coding DNA: TGTGCCAGCAGTTCAAGACAGGGCCGAACTGAAGCTTTCTTT. It yields the protein CASSSRQGRTEAFF.

This clonotype was observed a handful of times. V and J are TRBV6-1 and TRBJ2-5; 10 bases line up with TRBD1. The V gene's germline CDR1 is MNHNS and CDR2 SASEGT. CDR3 length equals 14 residues. J gave up 4 bases and V 7 bases, and 6 bases lay outside the gene matches. The CDR3 sequence: CASTRTGGVETQYF. The CDR3 DNA reads TGTGCCAGCACCCGGACAGGGGGGGTAGAGACCCAGTACTTC.

This clonotype was seen a handful of times. This chain uses TRBV7-9 with TRBJ1-6; no definite D call. The CDR3 extends over 12 amino acids. CDR1 is SEHNR, CDR2 FQNEAQ, per germline (reference sequence). Trimming stripped 3 bases from V and 7 bases from J, with 4 bases between. The CDR3 sequence is CASSFVNSPLHF. The CDR3 nucleotides are TGTGCCAGCAGCTTCGTGAATTCACCCCTCCACTTT.

This chain connects TRBV28 to TRBJ2-3, with a tentative D call TRBD2 (6 bases). Germline lookup yields CDR1 MDHEN and CDR2 SYDVKM. The CDR3 length is 15 residues. V dropped 5 bases and J dropped 2 bases, with 14 bases sitting between them. The CDR3: CASSSTGTYTDTQYF. The CDR3 bases are TGTGCCAGCAGTAGCACCGGGACTTACACAGATACGCAGTATTTT.

This clonotype was detected only a few times. This chain uses TRBV28 with TRBJ2-7; 11 bases agree with TRBD1. The CDR3 has 15 amino acids. V lost 5 bases, J lost 3 bases, and 6 bases stayed unmatched. Germline loops: CDR1 MDHEN, CDR2 SYDVKM. The CDR3 here is CASSGPGTGGYEQYF. The CDR3, as DNA: TGTGCCAGCAGTGGGCCCGGGACAGGGGGCTACGAGCAGTACTTC.